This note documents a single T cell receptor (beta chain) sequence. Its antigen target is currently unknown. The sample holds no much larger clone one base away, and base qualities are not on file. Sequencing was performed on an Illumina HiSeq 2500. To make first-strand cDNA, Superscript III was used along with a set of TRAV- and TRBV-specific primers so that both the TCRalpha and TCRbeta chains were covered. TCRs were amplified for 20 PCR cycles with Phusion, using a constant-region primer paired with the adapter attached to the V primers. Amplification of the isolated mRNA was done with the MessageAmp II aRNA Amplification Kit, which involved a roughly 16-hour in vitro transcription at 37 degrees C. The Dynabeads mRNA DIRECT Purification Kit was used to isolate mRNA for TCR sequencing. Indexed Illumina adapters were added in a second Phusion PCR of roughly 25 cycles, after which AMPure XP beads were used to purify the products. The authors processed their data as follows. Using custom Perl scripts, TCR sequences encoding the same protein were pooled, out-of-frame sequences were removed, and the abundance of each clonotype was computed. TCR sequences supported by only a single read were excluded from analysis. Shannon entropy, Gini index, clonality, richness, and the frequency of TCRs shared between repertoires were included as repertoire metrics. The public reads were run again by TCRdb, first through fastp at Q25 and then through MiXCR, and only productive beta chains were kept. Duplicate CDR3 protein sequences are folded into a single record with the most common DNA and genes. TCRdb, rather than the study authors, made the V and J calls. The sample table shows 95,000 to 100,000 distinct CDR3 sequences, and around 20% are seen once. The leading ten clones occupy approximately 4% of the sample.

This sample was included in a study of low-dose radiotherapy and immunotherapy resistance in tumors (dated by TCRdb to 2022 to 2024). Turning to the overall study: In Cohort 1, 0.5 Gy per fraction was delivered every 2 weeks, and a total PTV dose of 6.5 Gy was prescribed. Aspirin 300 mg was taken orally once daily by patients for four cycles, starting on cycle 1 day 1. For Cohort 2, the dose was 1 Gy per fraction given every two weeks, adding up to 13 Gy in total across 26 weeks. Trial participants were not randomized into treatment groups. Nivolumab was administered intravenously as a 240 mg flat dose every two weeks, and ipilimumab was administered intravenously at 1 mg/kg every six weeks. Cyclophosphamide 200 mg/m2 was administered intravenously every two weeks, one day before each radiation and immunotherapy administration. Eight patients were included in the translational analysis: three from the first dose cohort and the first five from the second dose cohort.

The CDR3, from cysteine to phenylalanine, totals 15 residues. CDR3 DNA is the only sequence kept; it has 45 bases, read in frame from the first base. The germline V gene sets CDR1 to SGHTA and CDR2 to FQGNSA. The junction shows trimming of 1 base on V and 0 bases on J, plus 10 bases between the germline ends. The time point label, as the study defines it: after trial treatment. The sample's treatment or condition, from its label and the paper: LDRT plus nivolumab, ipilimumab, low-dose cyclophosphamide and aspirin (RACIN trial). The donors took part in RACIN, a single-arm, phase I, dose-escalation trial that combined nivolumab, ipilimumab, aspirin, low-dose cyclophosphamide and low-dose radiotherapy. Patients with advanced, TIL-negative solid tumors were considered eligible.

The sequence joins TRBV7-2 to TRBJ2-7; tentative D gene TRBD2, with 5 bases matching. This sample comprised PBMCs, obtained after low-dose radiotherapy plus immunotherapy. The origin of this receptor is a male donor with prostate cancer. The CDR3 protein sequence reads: CASSLGGSSSYEQYF. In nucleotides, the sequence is TGTGCCAGCAGCTTAGGAGGGAGTTCCTCCTACGAGCAGTACTTC.